This T cell receptor (beta chain) was retrieved from a study of blood T cell repertoires in COVID-19. Whole-study context: Samples of COVID-19 (acute and convalescent) were obtained from the United States, Italy and Spain. T cells, B-cell-depleted T cells, or PBMCs provided the cDNA or gDNA that served as material.

The germline CDR1 and CDR2 sequences are SGHNT and YYREEE (reference sequence). There are 16 residues in the CDR3. Losses at the gene ends were 1 base for V and 8 bases for J; bases not matched to a gene: 11. Sequencing was performed with immunoSEQ multiplex PCR; in TCRdb, only in-frame clones are kept and a portion is missing. Among fewer than 200,000 clones, about four fifths were seen once, and the ten largest hold 12%. V and J are TRBV5-4 and TRBJ2-2; 7 bases line up with TRBD2. Sequencing was done on a sample of peripheral blood. The sequence came from a woman older than 75 with COVID-19, enrolled during active disease. The CDR3 loop reads CASSLLAGAREGELFF. The CDR3 DNA follows: TGTGCCAGCAGCTTGTTGGCGGGAGCACGCGAGGGGGAGCTGTTTTTT.